These T cell receptor beta chains were read from a single sample in a study of blood T cell repertoires in COVID-19. Clones were read by immunoSEQ multiplex PCR, and TCRdb kept only the in-frame ones, dropping some. The profile covers 85,000 to 110,000 clones, with 84% appearing a single time and around 11% taken by the ten largest. Material: peripheral blood. The receptors were gathered from a human donor in a cohort sampled during active COVID-19. CDR3s leave out the opening cysteine and the closing phenylalanine or tryptophan.

v_call,j_call,cdr3_aa
TRBV2,TRBJ1-5,ASNPRRVNQPQH
TRBV29-1,TRBJ2-3,SVFDRAFTDTQY
TRBV27,TRBJ2-7,ASSLGLAGVEQY
TRBV4-1,TRBJ1-1,ASSQGWGQGGTEAF
TRBV19,TRBJ2-3,ASTQGTGRHY
TRBV27,TRBJ1-5,ASSADRNQPQH
TRBV5-1,TRBJ1-6,ASSLAAGGISPLH
TRBV6-2/TRBV6-3,TRBJ1-1,ASSYSGRNTEAF
TRBV6-6,TRBJ1-3,ASSSWGLGNTIY
TRBV11-3,TRBJ2-1,ASSRFRGIDNEQF
TRBV18,TRBJ2-1,ASSPKAGQAEQF
TRBV29-1,TRBJ2-1,SVESSIQPTGEQF
TRBV3-1/TRBV3-2,TRBJ1-1,ASSPRGGRTEAF
TRBV4-2,TRBJ2-7,ASSPGQGPSYEQY
TRBV7-3,TRBJ2-2,ASSLRPRANTGELF
TRBV5-1,TRBJ1-1,ASSLTGALEAF
TRBV4-1,TRBJ1-2,ASSQEYPGGHGYT
TRBV18,TRBJ1-5,ASSDSEGSNQPQH
TRBV5-1,TRBJ1-6,ASSQGQGRNSPLH
TRBV6-1,TRBJ1-3,ASSEKVAGGNTIY
TRBV7-6,TRBJ1-5,ASSRSRGEPQH
TRBV2,TRBJ1-3,ASSGGATGYGNTIY
TRBV18,TRBJ2-3,ASSPPRQGLTDTQY
TRBV5-4,TRBJ2-1,ASSFGTSVANEQF
TRBV20-1,TRBJ2-1,SALEQF
TRBV5-4,TRBJ2-3,ASSEGSTWGGDTQY
TRBV6-6,TRBJ1-5,ASKSDSFQPQH
TRBV27,TRBJ1-3,ASRSLGQGSGNTIY
TRBV7-2,TRBJ1-6,ASSSQPQTRSFNSPLH